The clone carrying this T cell receptor (beta chain) was counted between two and nine times. The antigen remains unidentified. Preparation of the TCRbeta library involved a method that used unique molecular identifiers. MiXCR was run by TCRdb on the PCR reads, yielding one entry per CDR3 protein. The sample holds 100,000 to 120,000 distinct CDR3 sequences, about 6.5% seen once. The CDR3 loop spans 13 amino acids. V dropped 3 bases and J dropped 10 bases, with 10 bases sitting between them. Germline-derived CDR1 and CDR2 are LGHNA and YSLEER. The record originates from a study of T-cell reconstitution after alpha-beta-depleted transplantation in children. Study findings and constraints: Several hundred expanded graft clones reportedly were the source of alpha-beta T cells about two months after transplant. Where some patients showed high TCRbeta diversity at day 60, it came from recipient T cells and thymic progenitors that had survived.

The sample here was PBMCs, mostly from graft donor cells, taken 360 days after TCRalphabeta/CD19-depleted stem cell transplant. The clonotype was recovered from a male patient between 2 and 10 years old who had a stem cell transplant for acute lymphoblastic leukemia, so the T cells may come from the graft donor. This chain joins TRBV4-3 and TRBJ1-6; no firm D call. The CDR3 nucleotides are TGCGCCAGCAGCCACAACAGCGGCTCACCCCTCCACTTT. The encoded protein is CASSHNSGSPLHF.